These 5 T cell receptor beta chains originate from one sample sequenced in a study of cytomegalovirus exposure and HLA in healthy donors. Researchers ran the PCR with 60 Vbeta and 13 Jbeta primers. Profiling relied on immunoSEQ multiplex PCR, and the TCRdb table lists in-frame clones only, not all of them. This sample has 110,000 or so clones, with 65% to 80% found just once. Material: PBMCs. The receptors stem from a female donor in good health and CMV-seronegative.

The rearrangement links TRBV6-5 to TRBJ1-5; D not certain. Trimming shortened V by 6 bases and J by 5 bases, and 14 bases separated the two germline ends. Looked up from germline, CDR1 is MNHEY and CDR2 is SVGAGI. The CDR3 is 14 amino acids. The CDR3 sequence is CASRGSNMDQPQHF. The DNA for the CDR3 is TGTGCCAGCAGGGGCTCAAACATGGATCAGCCCCAGCATTTT.

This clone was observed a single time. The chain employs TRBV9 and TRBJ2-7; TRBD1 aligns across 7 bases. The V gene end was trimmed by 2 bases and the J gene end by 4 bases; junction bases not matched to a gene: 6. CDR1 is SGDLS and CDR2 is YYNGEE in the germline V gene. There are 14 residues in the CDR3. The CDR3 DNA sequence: TGTGCCAGCAGCGTCGCATCCAGGGGGTACGAGCAGTACTTC. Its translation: CASSVASRGYEQYF.

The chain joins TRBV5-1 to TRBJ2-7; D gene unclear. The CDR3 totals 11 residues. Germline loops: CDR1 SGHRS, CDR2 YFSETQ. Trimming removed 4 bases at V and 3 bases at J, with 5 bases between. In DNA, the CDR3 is TGCGCCAGCAGCGAGGACTACGAGCAGTACTTC. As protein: CASSEDYEQYF.

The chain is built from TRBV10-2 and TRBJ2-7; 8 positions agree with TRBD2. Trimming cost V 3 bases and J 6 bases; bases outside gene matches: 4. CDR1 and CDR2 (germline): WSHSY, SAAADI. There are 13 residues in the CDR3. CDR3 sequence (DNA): TGCGCCAGCAGTGAAATGACTAGCGCCGAGCAGTACTTC. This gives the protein CASSEMTSAEQYF.

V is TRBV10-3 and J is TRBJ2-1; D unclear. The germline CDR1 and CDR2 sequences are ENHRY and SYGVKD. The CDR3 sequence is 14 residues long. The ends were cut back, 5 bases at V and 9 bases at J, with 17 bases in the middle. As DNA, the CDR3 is TGTGCCATCAGTACGCCCTCTGACACTCTTGAGCAGTTCTTC. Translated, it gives CAISTPSDTLEQFF.